This T cell receptor (beta chain) was identified during a study of blood T cell repertoires in COVID-19. Study at large: Acute and convalescent COVID-19 specimens originated in the United States, Italy and Spain. PBMCs, B-cell-depleted T cells, or T cells were the source of the cDNA or gDNA that made up the material.

J was trimmed by 3 bases and V by 1 base; bases with no gene match: 3. The CDR3 extends over 15 amino acids. Germline CDR1 reads LNHNV; CDR2 reads YYDKDF (reference sequence). In the source study's methods: It was from reference gene primer amplification that nucleated cell counts were estimated. The data were produced by immunoSEQ multiplex PCR, yet TCRdb's version contains in-frame clones alone and is incomplete. From that table come the V and J calls and clone size; the DNA was used to work out D and trimming. The sample contains around 81,000 clones, approximately 80% of which appear only once. Sample: peripheral blood. V gene TRBV15 combines with J gene TRBJ2-1; TRBD1 aligns across 7 bases. This TCR came from a man aged 80 or over with acute or convalescent COVID-19. CDR3 loop: CATSRGGTDYNEQFF. CDR3 nucleotides: TGTGCCACCAGCAGAGGGGGGACAGACTACAATGAGCAGTTCTTC.